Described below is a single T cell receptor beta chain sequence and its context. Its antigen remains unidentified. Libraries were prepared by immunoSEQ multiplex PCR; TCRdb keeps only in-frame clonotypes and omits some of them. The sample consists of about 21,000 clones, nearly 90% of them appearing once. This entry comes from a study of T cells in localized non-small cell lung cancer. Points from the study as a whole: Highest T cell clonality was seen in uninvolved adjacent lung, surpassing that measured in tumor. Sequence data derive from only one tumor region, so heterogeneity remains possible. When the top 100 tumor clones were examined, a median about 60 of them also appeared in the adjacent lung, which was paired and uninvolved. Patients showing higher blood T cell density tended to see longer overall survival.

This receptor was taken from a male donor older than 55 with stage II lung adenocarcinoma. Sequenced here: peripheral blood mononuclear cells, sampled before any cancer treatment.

This chain's CDR3 is CASSLSEGRGELFF. DNA for the CDR3: TGCGCCAGCAGCCTAAGTGAGGGGCGCGGGGAGCTGTTTTTT. The chain recombines TRBV5-1 with TRBJ2-2; D might be TRBD1 or TRBD2, each matching 5 bases. V gave up 4 bases and J gave up 7 bases, with 14 bases separating them. Germline V CDR1 and CDR2: SGHRS, YFSETQ. CDR3 size: 14 residues.